The 11 T cell receptor beta chains below all came from one sample that was sequenced in a study of cytomegalovirus exposure and HLA in healthy donors. Repertoires were generated with immunoSEQ multiplex PCR, while TCRdb's copy carries only in-frame clones and drops some. There are over 150,000 clones in the sample; about 88% occur only once, and approximately 20% lies in the top ten. The sample consisted of PBMCs. The receptor set was obtained from a man aged 18 to 30 in good health and CMV-seropositive.

The chain links TRBV19 to TRBJ2-3; 10 bases are shared with TRBD1. V shed 7 bases and J 1 base; nucleotides not matched to a gene: 8. The germline V gene encodes CDR1 LNHDA and CDR2 SQIVND (reference sequence). This CDR3 spans 16 amino acids. Here the CDR3 DNA reads TGTGCCAGTAATCCCGGAGGGACAGGGGGCACAGATACGCAGTATTTT. Protein product: CASNPGGTGGTDTQYF.

The gene calls are TRBV27 and TRBJ2-7; D is perhaps TRBD1 (5 bases). Germline V CDR1 and CDR2: MNHEY, SMNVEV (reference sequence). The CDR3 covers 15 residues. V lost 1 base and J 5 bases, leaving 15 bases between the germline ends. CDR3 protein: CASSLLGRVLNEQYF. Here the CDR3 DNA reads TGTGCCAGCAGTTTATTGGGCAGGGTCCTAAACGAGCAGTACTTC.

The chain couples TRBV29-1 to TRBJ2-1; TRBD1 matches 7 bases. J gave up 15 bases and V 4 bases, and 9 bases lay outside the gene matches. This CDR3 has 11 amino acids. Germline assignment: CDR1 SQVTM and CDR2 ANQGSEA. CDR3 sequence: CSVGVGQYPFF. The CDR3 DNA sequence: TGCAGCGTTGGGGTGGGACAGTATCCGTTCTTC.

This clone was counted a single time. V usage is TRBV18 and J usage is TRBJ2-7; 7 bases map to TRBD1. V was clipped by 5 bases and J by 3 bases; unmatched bases: 7. The germline V gene has CDR1 KGHSH and CDR2 LQKENI. This CDR3 is built from 14 residues. The CDR3, as DNA: TGTGCCAGCTCAAGGGACAGCCAGCGCTACGAGCAGTACTTC. It encodes CASSRDSQRYEQYF.

The chain joins TRBV4-3 to TRBJ1-2, with D hard to call. Germline CDR1 reads LGHNA; CDR2 reads YSLEER. V gave up 0 bases and J gave up 1 base, with 9 bases separating them. The CDR3 has 15 amino acids. The CDR3: CASSQEPYSNYGYTF. In DNA, the CDR3 is TGCGCCAGCAGCCAAGAACCCTACAGTAACTATGGCTACACCTTC.

As regards this clone: At the DNA level, this CDR3 is encoded by other sequences in the same sample as well. The rearrangement links TRBV6-5 to TRBJ1-1; tentatively, D is TRBD1 (6 bases). CDR1 is MNHEY and CDR2 is SVGAGI in the germline V gene. CDR3 length: 15 amino acids. Trimming took off 0 bases at V and 0 bases at J, with 8 bases between the two ends. Here the CDR3 DNA reads TGTGCCAGCAGTTACTCAGGACAGATGAACACTGAAGCTTTCTTT. It encodes CASSYSGQMNTEAFF.

The chain employs TRBV5-1 and TRBJ1-4, with no clear D. Per the germline V gene, CDR1 is SGHRS and CDR2 is YFSETQ. This CDR3 contains 14 residues. Trimming removed 4 bases at V and 4 bases at J, with 11 bases between. The CDR3, as DNA: TGCGCCAGCAGCCGGTCGGCTAGTAATGAAAAACTGTTTTTT. Translated, it gives CASSRSASNEKLFF.

CDR3 nucleotides: TGTGCCAGCAGCTTGGGGACTAGCAAAAAGCAGTACTTC. This encodes CASSLGTSKKQYF. V gene TRBV7-2 combines with J gene TRBJ2-7; 9 nucleotides match TRBD2. Trimming at V came to 3 bases and at J to 8 bases, leaving 5 bases not matched to a gene. The CDR3 extends over 13 amino acids. Germline lookup yields CDR1 SGHTA and CDR2 FQGNSA.

The CDR3 sequence is CASMGDGFKETQYF. The CDR3 region has the DNA TGTGCCAGCATGGGAGACGGCTTTAAAGAGACCCAGTACTTC. V is TRBV5-6 and J is TRBJ2-5; D perhaps matches TRBD2 (5 bases). V was cut by 6 bases and J by 3 bases, with 15 bases left in between. This CDR3 has 14 residues. The germline V gene has CDR1 SGHDT and CDR2 YYEEEE. Variable domain in full (rest from reference TRBV5-6 and TRBJ2-5): DAGVTQSPTHLIKTRGQQVTLRCSPKSGHDTVSWYQQALGQGPQFIFQYYEEEERQRGNFPDRFSGHQFPNYSSELNVNALLLGDSALYLCASMGDGFKETQYFGPGTRLLVL.

Note on this clone: Other DNA variants within this sample encode the same CDR3. The J gene is TRBJ1-2, the V gene TRBV7-3, with D tentatively TRBD1 (5 bases). Deletions cut 5 bases from V and 8 bases from J, with 15 bases between. In germline, CDR1 is SGHTA, CDR2 FQGTGA. The CDR3 spans 13 residues. The CDR3 protein is CASSPGQGGGYTF. As DNA, the CDR3 is TGTGCCAGCAGCCCGGGTCAGGGTGGCGGCTACACCTTC.

The rearrangement links TRBV11-2 to TRBJ2-7; 8 bases match TRBD1. This CDR3 region has 15 residues. Germline-derived CDR1 and CDR2 are SGHAT and FQNNGV. The V and J ends lost 3 bases and 6 bases, in that order; junction bases with no gene match: 10. CDR3 sequence (DNA): TGTGCCAGCAGCTTCTTGGGGACAGGCTTTATCGAGCAGTACTTC. Its translation is CASSFLGTGFIEQYF.